This is a list of T cell receptor beta chains from one sample in a study of T-cell memory formation after mild COVID-19. MiXCR, applied by TCRdb to the 5' RACE reads, yields one record per CDR3 protein. The sample carries around 130,000 distinct CDR3 sequences, approximately 6.2% recorded once. Sequencing input: PBMCs or a T cell subset sorted from them (not recorded which). These receptors originate from an adult woman who had mild COVID-19 (a few samples of this study predate the infection). Cell type and time point are not known. Each CDR3 is given with its conserved first and last residue. The D gene is left open where the match is weak. Part of the rows lack a size; the others show once, few, many or a class for expanded clones.

clone_size j_call d_call v_call cdr3_nt cdr3_aa
. TRBJ2-7 . TRBV12-3/TRBV12-4 TGTGCCAGCAGTTTAGTTCAGGGCTACGAGCAGTACTTC CASSLVQGYEQYF
. TRBJ2-7 . TRBV27 TGTGCCAGCAGTTTAAAGGTTTCCTACGAGCAGTACTTC CASSLKVSYEQYF
few TRBJ2-3 TRBD2 TRBV9 TGTGCCAGCAGCGTAGCGGGGGGGCCGATCGGCACAGATACGCAGTATTTT CASSVAGGPIGTDTQYF
. TRBJ2-3 . TRBV12-3/TRBV12-4 TGTGCCATCAGTTATCGCCCCTTCGGTACAGATACGCAGTATTTT CAISYRPFGTDTQYF
. TRBJ1-1 . TRBV20-1 TGCAGTGCTAGTGGGGGGCAGAAGAGTGAAGCTTTCTTT CSASGGQKSEAFF
many TRBJ2-1 . TRBV5-1 TGCGCCAGCAGCCCTAGCTACAGCTCCTACAATGAGCAGTTCTTC CASSPSYSSYNEQFF
few TRBJ1-1 . TRBV3-1 TGTGCCAGCAGCGGTGGGACACCGAACACTGAAGCTTTCTTT CASSGGTPNTEAFF
few TRBJ2-3 . TRBV12-3/TRBV12-4 TGTGCCAGCACCCATACGCAACAAGATACGCAGTATTTT CASTHTQQDTQYF
few TRBJ1-1 . TRBV4-3 TGCGCCAGCAGCACCCGTCAGGGTGAAGCTTTCTTT CASSTRQGEAFF
. TRBJ1-1 . TRBV5-1 TGCGCCAGCAGCTTGTGGGAGACACACCTCTTGAACACTGAAGCTTTCTTT CASSLWETHLLNTEAFF
few TRBJ2-7 TRBD1 TRBV6-2/TRBV6-3 TGTGCCAGCAGTTACGGACAGGTTTACGAGCAGTACTTC CASSYGQVYEQYF
few TRBJ2-3 . TRBV5-1 TGCGCCAGCAGCTTGGAAGGTGGGACCACTTCAGATACGCAGTATTTT CASSLEGGTTSDTQYF
few TRBJ2-7 . TRBV20-1 TGCAGTTCCAGCGGACAGCGTACCTACGAGCAGTACTTC CSSSGQRTYEQYF
. TRBJ1-1 . TRBV20-1 TGCAGTGCTAGTGAGGTGGATGGGGCTTTCTTT CSASEVDGAFF
. TRBJ2-7 TRBD2 TRBV24-1 TGTGCCACCAGTGTCGGGGGGGACTACGAGCAGTACTTC CATSVGGDYEQYF
. TRBJ1-3 TRBD1 TRBV5-5 TGTGCCAGCAGCTTGGAACAGGGGAACTATGGAAACACCATATATTTT CASSLEQGNYGNTIYF
few TRBJ1-1 TRBD1 TRBV12-3/TRBV12-4 TGTGCCAGCAGTTCTCGACAGGGGTGGAACACTGAAGCTTTCTTT CASSSRQGWNTEAFF
few TRBJ1-2 . TRBV7-9 TGTGCCAGCAGCTTAGCGAAAGGGGATGGCTACACCTTC CASSLAKGDGYTF
. TRBJ1-3 . TRBV7-9 TGTGCCAGCAGCTTAAGACGGAGAGAACTCTCTGGAAACACCATATATTTT CASSLRRRELSGNTIYF
. TRBJ2-3 . TRBV5-1 TGCGCCAGCAGCTTGACGACTGGATGGAGCACAGATACGCAGTATTTT CASSLTTGWSTDTQYF
many TRBJ2-2 TRBD1 TRBV7-2 TGTGCCAGCAGCCCATTCGGACAGGGGACCGGGGAGCTGTTTTTT CASSPFGQGTGELFF
. TRBJ1-2 TRBD1 TRBV6-1 TGTGCCAGCAGGGACCCTGACAGGGTTGGCTACACCTTC CASRDPDRVGYTF
. TRBJ2-7 . TRBV19 TGTGCCAGTAGTACCGGGACCAGTGGATACGAGCAGTACTTC CASSTGTSGYEQYF
. TRBJ1-5 . TRBV24-1 TGTGCCACCCAGGGCGGCTATAGCAATCAGCCCCAGCATTTT CATQGGYSNQPQHF
many TRBJ2-5 . TRBV7-3 TGTGCCAGCAGCTTAAGCGGGGCTAGAACAGAGACCCAGTACTTC CASSLSGARTETQYF
. TRBJ2-2 . TRBV3-1 TGTGCCACAGCACCCGTCGTACCCAACACCGGGGAGCTGTTTTTT CATAPVVPNTGELFF
many TRBJ2-7 TRBD2 TRBV20-1 TGCAGTGCTAGAGATTTGGGTAGCGGGGGCTACGAGCAGTACTTC CSARDLGSGGYEQYF
. TRBJ1-1 TRBD1 TRBV20-1 TGCAGTGCTAGGAGGCGTGACAGGGCTGAAGCTTTCTTT CSARRRDRAEAFF